A single sample gave rise to the 26 T cell receptor beta chains below, sequenced in a study of regulatory T cells. Primers: 52 TRBV forward and 13 TRBJ reverse. Using immunoSEQ multiplex PCR, the repertoire was profiled, and TCRdb retains in-frame clones only, with some absent. This repertoire shows tens of thousands of clones, 90% to 95% found once; its top ten account for 3.5%. What was sequenced was CD8+ T cells sorted from blood. The receptors derive from a child aged 2-15 years with CD3G deficiency.

The chain recombines TRBV6-1 with TRBJ2-7; 9 bases fit TRBD1. Germline CDR1 is MNHNS and CDR2 is SASEGT. With 4 bases clipped from V and 3 bases from J, the junction kept 4 bases outside the gene matches. The CDR3 has 14 amino acids. This chain's CDR3 is CASSAGQGGYEQYF. In DNA, the CDR3 is TGTGCCAGCAGTGCGGGACAGGGAGGCTACGAGCAGTACTTC.

The chain is built from TRBV6-1 and TRBJ2-3, with 8 bases lining up with TRBD2. Per germline, CDR1 MNHNS and CDR2 SASEGT. CDR3 size: 16 residues. J was trimmed by 5 bases and V by 0 bases; bases with no gene match: 7. The chain's CDR3 is CASSEAVAGGIDTQYF. Here the CDR3 DNA reads TGTGCCAGCAGTGAAGCAGTTGCGGGAGGTATAGATACGCAGTATTTT.

The chain combines TRBV28 with TRBJ2-5; 7 bases map to TRBD1. With the DNA end fitting TRBJ2-7 better, the J assignment may be wrong. CDR3 length: 14 amino acids. Germline V lookup: CDR1 MDHEN, CDR2 SYDVKM. CDR3 loop: CASSSDRADDEQYF. CDR3 DNA: TGTGCCAGCAGTTCCGACAGGGCTGATGACGAGCAGTACTTC.

The V and J genes are TRBV28 and TRBJ2-3, with no clear D. In germline, CDR1 is MDHEN, CDR2 SYDVKM. V gave up 5 bases and J gave up 1 base, with 7 bases separating them. CDR3 length: 13 amino acids. CDR3 in amino acids: CASSRVGTDTQYF. Written as DNA, the CDR3 is TGTGCCAGCAGTCGGGTCGGCACAGATACGCAGTATTTT.

J is TRBJ2-1 and V is TRBV5-1; possible D gene TRBD2, 6 bases. CDR1 and CDR2 from the germline V gene are SGHRS and YFSETQ. The CDR3 extends over 12 amino acids. The V end was cut by 3 bases, the J end by 7 bases, with 8 bases between. The CDR3 loop reads CASSSAGNEQFF. As DNA, the CDR3 is TGCGCCAGCAGCTCGGCGGGGAATGAGCAGTTCTTC.

The chain employs TRBV5-1 and TRBJ1-2; TRBD1 agrees at 9 bases. The length of the CDR3 is 15 residues. With V trimmed by 7 bases and J by 1 base, 8 bases remained unmatched. Germline CDR1 reads SGHRS; CDR2 reads YFSETQ. CDR3 residues: CASGTGNSYNYGYTF. DNA of the CDR3: TGCGCCAGCGGGACAGGGAATAGCTATAACTATGGCTACACCTTC. Drawing the rest from reference TRBV5-1 and TRBJ1-2, the complete variable domain is KAGVTQTPRYLIKTRGQQVTLSCSPISGHRSVSWYQQTPGQGLQFLFEYFSETQRNKGNFPGRFSGRQFSNSRSEMNVSTLELGDSALYLCASGTGNSYNYGYTFGSGTRLTVV.

The genes are TRBV10-3 and TRBJ1-2; 9 bases are a match to TRBD1. This CDR3 is 16 amino acids long. CDR1 and CDR2 from the germline V gene are ENHRY and SYGVKD. V lost 3 bases and J lost 4; bases outside the gene matches: 9. CDR3 residues: CAISESLQGASYGYTF. CDR3 DNA sequence: TGTGCCATCAGTGAAAGCCTACAGGGGGCTAGCTATGGCTACACCTTC.

This clone occurred once. DNA for the CDR3: TGTGCCAGCACTCTTGGACAGGGTCGAGATACGCAGTATTTT. Encoded protein: CASTLGQGRDTQYF. The chain joins TRBV7-8 to TRBJ2-3, with 8 nucleotides matching TRBD1. CDR1 and CDR2 (germline): SGHVS, FQNEAQ. CDR3 length: 14 residues. After removal of 7 bases from V and 5 bases from J, the junction contained 8 bases not matched to a gene. Looking up the rest from reference TRBV7-8 and TRBJ2-3 gives the full variable domain: GAGVSQSPRYKVAKRGQDVALRCDPISGHVSLFWYQQALGQGPEFLTYFQNEAQLDKSGLPSDRFFAERPEGSVSTLKIQRTQQEDSAVYLCASTLGQGRDTQYFGPGTRLTVL.

The V and J genes are TRBV28 and TRBJ1-2, with 7 bases matching TRBD1. CDR1 is MDHEN, CDR2 SYDVKM, per germline. CDR3 size: 17 residues. The J segment lost 0 bases and the V segment lost 1 base, leaving 8 bases of the junction unmatched. The CDR3 nucleotides read TGTGCCAGCAGTTTATCTCTGACAGGGTCATCTAACTATGGCTACACCTTC. Its translation: CASSLSLTGSSNYGYTF.

This chain uses TRBV27 with TRBJ1-6, with D perhaps TRBD1 (5 bases). Germline CDR1 and CDR2: MNHEY and SMNVEV (reference sequence). The CDR3 has 13 amino acids. Trimming left V 4 bases short and J 13 bases short, with 14 bases between. CDR3 DNA sequence: TGTGCCAGCAGTTGGGACCGCCATGGTCCCCTCCACTTT. Its translation: CASSWDRHGPLHF.

The chain has TRBV28 and TRBJ2-6, with 9 bases that match TRBD2. Germline V lookup: CDR1 MDHEN, CDR2 SYDVKM. V lost 5 bases, J lost 0 bases, and 8 bases stayed unmatched. CDR3 length: 18 amino acids. The CDR3 is CASSPQSGRLSGANVLTF. The CDR3 nucleotides are TGTGCCAGCAGTCCTCAAAGCGGGAGGCTCTCTGGGGCCAACGTCCTGACTTTC. Supplemented by reference TRBV28 and TRBJ2-6, the full variable domain reads DVKVTQSSRYLVKRTGEKVFLECVQDMDHENMFWYRQDPGLGLRLIYFSYDVKMKEKGDIPEGYSVSREKKERFSLILESASTNQTSMYLCASSPQSGRLSGANVLTFGAGSRLTVL.

J is TRBJ2-1 and V is TRBV19; D not resolved. Trimming stripped 1 base from V and 0 bases from J, with 4 bases between. Germline-derived CDR1 and CDR2 are LNHDA and SQIVND (reference sequence). The CDR3 is 14 residues long. The CDR3 DNA sequence: TGTGCCAGTAGTATAGGGAACTCCTACAATGAGCAGTTCTTC. Translating gives CASSIGNSYNEQFF.

The V gene is TRBV10-3, the J gene TRBJ2-3, with no clear D. Germline V lookup: CDR1 ENHRY, CDR2 SYGVKD. V gave up 0 bases and J gave up 3 bases, with 4 bases separating them. The length of the CDR3 is 13 residues. The CDR3 DNA reads TGTGCCATCAGTGAGTCGAGGACAGATACGCAGTATTTT. This translates into CAISESRTDTQYF.

This chain links TRBV11-2 with TRBJ2-7; unclear D gene. CDR3 length equals 12 residues. Germline V CDR1 and CDR2: SGHAT, FQNNGV. The ends were cut back, 5 bases at V and 3 bases at J, with 8 bases in the middle. The CDR3 DNA reads as TGTGCCAGCAGCGGGCAGAACTACGAGCAGTACTTC. This encodes CASSGQNYEQYF.

The count of this clone is one. This chain uses TRBV28 with TRBJ1-1, with a tentative D call TRBD1 (6 bases). Trimming cost V 1 base and J 5 bases, with 11 bases left between them. CDR3 length equals 14 residues. The germline V gene encodes CDR1 MDHEN and CDR2 SYDVKM. The CDR3 nucleotides read TGTGCCAGCAGTTTATCGGGGGGGCTTACTGAAGCTTTCTTT. This encodes CASSLSGGLTEAFF.

This sequence joins TRBV27 and TRBJ1-1; 8 bases line up with TRBD1. With V trimmed by 6 bases and J by 5 bases, 8 bases remained unmatched. The CDR3 has 14 amino acids. Germline V gene sequence: CDR1 MNHEY, CDR2 SMNVEV (reference sequence). CDR3 bases: TGTGCCAGCAGCCCCAGGGGGCCGGAAACTGAAGCTTTCTTT. This codes for CASSPRGPETEAFF.

The chain employs TRBV28 and TRBJ1-5; unclear D gene. From germline, CDR1 is MDHEN and CDR2 SYDVKM. There are 14 residues in the CDR3. V shed 3 bases and J shed 1 base, with 7 bases lying between them. CDR3 DNA: TGTGCCAGCAGTTTCATCAGGAGCAATCAGCCCCAGCATTTT. Its protein is CASSFIRSNQPQHF.

This chain joins TRBV6-5 and TRBJ2-7; D gene unclear. Per the germline V gene, CDR1 is MNHEY and CDR2 is SVGAGI. This CDR3 has 11 amino acids. The V gene lost 6 bases and the J gene lost 6 bases, with 9 bases spanning the gap. The CDR3 sequence is CASSGLGEQYF. The CDR3 region has the DNA TGTGCCAGCAGCGGCCTGGGCGAGCAGTACTTC.

The chain employs TRBV5-1 and TRBJ2-1, with unresolved D. The V end lost 4 bases, the J end lost 3 bases, and 11 bases lay between the germline ends. CDR1 is SGHRS and CDR2 is YFSETQ in the germline V gene. This CDR3 has 14 residues. The CDR3 bases are TGCGCCAGCAGCCCAGAGGACGGCTACAATGAGCAGTTCTTC. It codes for CASSPEDGYNEQFF.

This clone was seen more than once but under ten times. The chain has TRBV6-1 and TRBJ2-7; D gene ambiguous. This CDR3 is built from 13 residues. Looked up from germline, CDR1 is MNHNS and CDR2 is SASEGT. V was pared by 1 base and J by 5 bases, with 9 bases between. The chain's CDR3 is CASSEGFRDEQYF. The CDR3 bases are TGTGCCAGCAGTGAAGGATTCCGGGACGAGCAGTACTTC.

The chain combines TRBV5-1 with TRBJ2-1, with unresolved D. V gave up 2 bases and J gave up 1 base, with 4 bases separating them. The CDR3 has 13 amino acids. Germline V CDR1 and CDR2: SGHRS, YFSETQ. DNA for the CDR3: TGCGCCAGCAGCTTCGCATCCTACAATGAGCAGTTCTTC. Protein: CASSFASYNEQFF.

The chain couples TRBV5-1 to TRBJ2-3; D ambiguous. This CDR3 contains 15 residues. Trimming stripped 0 bases from V and 0 bases from J, with 8 bases between. Germline V gene data show CDR1 as SGHRS and CDR2 as YFSETQ. CDR3 in amino acids: CASSLGATSTDTQYF. CDR3 nucleotides: TGCGCCAGCAGCTTGGGGGCGACTAGCACAGATACGCAGTATTTT. The variable domain in full, with the rest retrieved from reference TRBV5-1 and TRBJ2-3, is KAGVTQTPRYLIKTRGQQVTLSCSPISGHRSVSWYQQTPGQGLQFLFEYFSETQRNKGNFPGRFSGRQFSNSRSEMNVSTLELGDSALYLCASSLGATSTDTQYFGPGTRLTVL.

The chain recombines TRBV11-2 with TRBJ1-5; 10 nucleotides agree with TRBD1. Looked up from germline, CDR1 is SGHAT and CDR2 is FQNNGV. V shed 5 bases and J 1 base; nucleotides not matched to a gene: 11. This CDR3 contains 18 residues. This chain's CDR3 is CASSPSPDRGPSNQPQHF. Here the CDR3 DNA reads TGTGCCAGCAGCCCGAGCCCCGACAGGGGGCCAAGCAATCAGCCCCAGCATTTT. The variable domain in full, with the rest retrieved from reference TRBV11-2 and TRBJ1-5, is EAGVAQSPRYKIIEKRQSVAFWCNPISGHATLYWYQQILGQGPKLLIQFQNNGVVDDSQLPKDRFSAERLKGVDSTLKIQPAKLEDSAVYLCASSPSPDRGPSNQPQHFGDGTRLSIL.

The chain combines TRBV6-1 with TRBJ2-3; D unresolved. Germline CDR1 and CDR2: MNHNS and SASEGT. The length of the CDR3 is 13 residues. Trimming pared 6 bases from V and 1 base from J, leaving 8 bases between. CDR3: CASSLGRTDTQYF. CDR3 DNA sequence: TGTGCCAGCAGCCTCGGACGCACAGATACGCAGTATTTT.

The CDR3 DNA reads as TGTGCCAGCAGTGAAAGGGCAGGCAGGTACTACGAGCAGTACTTC. Encoded protein: CASSERAGRYYEQYF. The chain combines TRBV6-1 with TRBJ2-7; D is unresolved. The CDR3 consists of 15 residues. V shed 2 bases and J shed 3 bases, with 14 bases lying between them. The V gene's germline CDR1 is MNHNS and CDR2 SASEGT.

This rearrangement joins TRBV28 to TRBJ1-4; the D is unclear. This CDR3 region has 15 residues. Germline V gene lookup returns CDR1 MDHEN and CDR2 SYDVKM. Trimming shortened V by 5 bases and J by 6 bases, and 16 bases separated the two germline ends. CDR3 region: CASSPVGLGYEKLFF. For the CDR3, the DNA is TGTGCCAGCAGTCCCGTCGGCCTTGGGTATGAAAAACTGTTTTTT.